This TCR beta chain originates from a study of cytomegalovirus exposure and HLA in healthy donors. A note on this clone: Its antigen is still unknown.

Study observations and caveats: One later analysis, an examination of the 100 to 150 validation repertoires, found that first-cohort TCR clusters tended to co-occur in them.

V lost 3 bases to trimming and J lost 3 bases; unmatched junction nucleotides: 12. The germline V gene encodes CDR1 SGHAT and CDR2 FQNNGV. CDR3 size: 17 residues. Method: immunoSEQ multiplex PCR; TCRdb's copy keeps in-frame clones and lacks some. The data show about 73,000 clones, roughly 95% seen once. This clonotype was sampled from a man aged 18-30 years in good health and CMV-seronegative. The sample was PBMCs. The chain joins TRBV11-2 to TRBJ2-7; 9 nucleotides agree with TRBD1. The CDR3 region has the DNA TGTGCCAGCAGCTTCAAACAGGGGGCAAGTGGTATCTACGAGCAGTACTTC. This translates into CASSFKQGASGIYEQYF.